One sample yielded the 8 T cell receptor beta chains listed below, sequenced in a study of CD8 T cells in Susac syndrome. When the RNA was reverse transcribed, random hexamers were used with an input of roughly 0.5 to 1 ug. TCRdb fed the immunoSEQ multiplex PCR reads into MiXCR, producing one record per CDR3 protein. Of about 120,000 distinct CDR3 sequences in the sample, under 95% were seen once. Sample: CD8+ T cells from PBMCs. The receptors stem from a human donor in good health.

The chain combines TRBV7-3 with TRBJ1-6; a weak D match, TRBD1 (5 bases). Germline-derived CDR1 and CDR2 are SGHTA and FQGTGA. The CDR3 spans 14 residues. V lost 4 bases and J 7 bases, leaving 11 bases between the germline ends. This CDR3 reads CASSSGALNSPLHF. The CDR3 bases are TGTGCCAGCAGCTCCGGGGCGCTAAATTCACCCCTCCACTTT.

The chain couples TRBV13 to TRBJ2-5; D is perhaps TRBD2 (6 bases). Germline CDR1 reads PRHDT; CDR2 reads FYEKMQ (reference sequence). Trimming stripped 3 bases from V and 3 bases from J, with 11 bases between. The CDR3 has 14 residues. In nucleotides, the CDR3 is TGTGCCAGCAGCTTGGGACTTATAAAAGAGACCCAGTACTTC. As protein: CASSLGLIKETQYF.

The V gene is TRBV20-1, the J gene TRBJ2-1, with TRBD2 matching over 10 bases. After removal of 0 bases from V and 7 bases from J, the junction contained 9 bases not matched to a gene. CDR3 length: 16 amino acids. CDR1 and CDR2 from the germline V gene are DFQATT and SNEGSKA (reference sequence). In DNA form, the CDR3 reads TGCAGTGCTAGAGAGAGGGCTAGCGGGAGTAGGAATGAGCAGTTCTTC. It specifies CSARERASGSRNEQFF.

The CDR3 DNA reads TGTGCCAGCAGCGTGGAAACGCCCTACAATGAGCAGTTCTTC. This translates into CASSVETPYNEQFF. J is TRBJ2-1 and V is TRBV12-3 or TRBV12-4; no reliable D call. Trimming took 6 bases from V and 2 from J, leaving 11 bases between them. CDR3 size: 14 residues.

This chain connects TRBV3-1 to TRBJ2-4, with D possibly matching TRBD2 (6 bases). The CDR3 runs 15 residues. Trimming stripped 2 bases from V and 6 bases from J, with 14 bases between. Germline V gene sequence: CDR1 LGHDT, CDR2 YNNKEL (reference sequence). CDR3 DNA: TGTGCCAGCAGCCAAAGGGAGGACTTCTCAAACATTCAGTACTTC. Protein: CASSQREDFSNIQYF.

This clonotype was detected once. The rearrangement uses TRBV20-1 and TRBJ1-5; D may be TRBD1 (5 bases). The CDR3 consists of 13 residues. V was pared by 8 bases and J by 4 bases, with 15 bases between. Germline V gives CDR1 DFQATT, CDR2 SNEGSKA (reference sequence). The CDR3 DNA reads as TGCAGTTTCTCCCGGGCAGGGAATCAGCCCCAGCATTTT. Its translation: CSFSRAGNQPQHF.

The rearrangement links TRBV20-1 to TRBJ1-5; D might be TRBD1 (5 bases). The CDR3 has 15 residues. Germline loops: CDR1 DFQATT, CDR2 SNEGSKA (reference sequence). Trimming left V 8 bases short and J 1 base short, with 18 bases between. In nucleotides, the CDR3 is TGCAGTTTAGGGGCAGGCGGGACGAGCAATCAGCCCCAGCATTTT. Translated: CSLGAGGTSNQPQHF.

J is TRBJ1-1 and V is TRBV4-3; no reliable D call. Germline V lookup: CDR1 LGHNA, CDR2 YSLEER. With 0 bases removed from V and 0 bases from J, the gap between germline ends came to 11 bases. The CDR3 contains 16 residues. Here the CDR3 DNA reads TGCGCCAGCAGCCAAGATAGGTTTAATTTGAACACTGAAGCTTTCTTT. This gives the protein CASSQDRFNLNTEAFF.